This T cell receptor (beta chain) was found in a study of blood T cell repertoires in COVID-19. In the original analysis: For nucleated cells, counts were estimated from reference gene primer amplification. Sequencing was performed with immunoSEQ multiplex PCR; in TCRdb, only in-frame clones are kept and a portion is missing. The DNA was the basis for D and trimming; V, J and clone size are from that table. Among roughly 250,000 clones listed, around 90% were seen once. CDR3 length: 11 amino acids. The V and J ends lost 7 bases and 13 bases respectively, with 16 bases between them. Looked up from germline, CDR1 is MDHEN and CDR2 is SYDVKM. This clone was recorded a few times. Cohorts were assigned according to the clinical history that participants reported. Either two negative PCRs, clearance, or symptom resolution qualified Cohort 3 donors as recovered.

The V gene is TRBV28, the J gene TRBJ1-1; D possibly corresponds to TRBD1 (6 bases). The source is a woman under 30 who had recovered from COVID-19. The sequencing sample was made of PBMCs or T cells enriched from blood (not recorded which). The CDR3 protein is CASIQQGNGFF. The CDR3 DNA is TGTGCCAGCATTCAACAGGGTAATGGTTTCTTT.